The clone carrying this T cell receptor (beta chain) was detected ten times or more. Germline V lookup: CDR1 LGHDT, CDR2 YNNKEL (reference sequence). The CDR3 has 12 amino acids. V was clipped by 6 bases and J by 7 bases, with 10 bases between them. TCR beta CDR3 regions were amplified from RNA. HTBI primers drove first-round RT-PCR of the TCR CDR3. One entry per CDR3 protein results from TCRdb running MiXCR on the multiplex PCR reads. This sample has hundreds of thousands of distinct CDR3 sequences; more than 15% occur once, and the top ten carry 3% to 4%. These data are taken from a study of T cells in Graves' hyperthyroidism and ophthalmopathy.

V gene TRBV3-1 combines with J gene TRBJ2-1; D may be TRBD1 or TRBD2 (6 bases each). This receptor was taken from a woman aged 40 to 50 with Graves' ophthalmopathy. The sequenced material came from blood. As DNA, the CDR3 is TGTGCCAGCAGGGGGGGCTTAAATGAGCAGTTCTTC. It specifies CASRGGLNEQFF.